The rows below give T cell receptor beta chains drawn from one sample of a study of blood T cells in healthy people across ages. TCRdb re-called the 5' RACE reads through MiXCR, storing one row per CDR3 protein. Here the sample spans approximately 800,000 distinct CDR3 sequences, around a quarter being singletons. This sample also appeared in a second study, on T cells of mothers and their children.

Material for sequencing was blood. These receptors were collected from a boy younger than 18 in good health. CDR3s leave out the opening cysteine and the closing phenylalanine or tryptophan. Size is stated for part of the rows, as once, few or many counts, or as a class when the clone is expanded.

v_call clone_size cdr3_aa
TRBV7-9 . ASRAGSNYGYT
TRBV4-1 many ASSQDLGMSQETQY
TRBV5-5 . ASSLLRGPYEQY
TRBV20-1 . SAPRNTEAF
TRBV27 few ASAFGPATYYGYT
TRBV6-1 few ASRQFANSPLH
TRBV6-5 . ASSYSAISGPRETQY
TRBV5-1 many ASSPPGTGTQY
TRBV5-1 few ASSLGVVAENIQY
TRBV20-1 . SASPPGPSSYNSPLH
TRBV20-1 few SARSAGSGANVLT
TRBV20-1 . SASPGQVNTEAF
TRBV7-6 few ASSLGTTTGSAEQY
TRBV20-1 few SARPSETQY